Sequencing of this T cell receptor beta chain was carried out in a study of blood T cell repertoires in COVID-19. Study-wide context: The United States, Italy and Spain supplied acute and convalescent COVID-19 samples. PBMCs, B-cell-depleted T cells, or T cells provided the cDNA or gDNA that made up the material.

Original processing methods: Cell counts per sample came from amplifying reference gene primers. Data came from immunoSEQ multiplex PCR; TCRdb stores just in-frame clones and leaves some out. The DNA was the basis for D and trimming; V, J and clone size are from that table. Among 100,000 to 150,000 clones listed, over 75% were seen once. Germline V gene sequence: CDR1 LNHDA, CDR2 SQIVND (reference sequence). The CDR3 totals 14 residues. Between the trimmed V and J ends, which lost 11 bases and 4 bases, there was a span of 18 bases. The source material was peripheral blood. The clonotype originates from a woman aged 55-69 years with acute or convalescent COVID-19. The chain joins TRBV19 to TRBJ1-3; TRBD1 might be the D (6 bases). The CDR3 nucleotides read TGTGCCGGGGGCCGCGGCGGGCCCGGAAACACCATATATTTT. It translates to CAGGRGGPGNTIYF.